A few counts support the clone carrying this T cell receptor beta chain. The protocol was immunoSEQ multiplex PCR, while the TCRdb copy is restricted to in-frame clones and leaves out a portion. The data show about 2.4 million clones, more than 90% seen once. The source of the sample is a study of shared clonotypes between healthy human individuals. In germline, CDR1 is SGHDT, CDR2 YYEEEE. V was pared by 4 bases and J by 6 bases, with 17 bases of the junction left unmatched. This CDR3 has 18 residues. The TCR was taken from a man between 18 and 29 years old in good health. The chain uses TRBV5-6 and TRBJ2-7; 12 bases line up with TRBD2. The sequenced sample was naive CD4+ T cells sorted from blood. Subset in this sample: CD45RA+ positively selected. The CDR3 reads CASSPGLAGTVLLGEQYF. Here the CDR3 DNA reads TGTGCCAGCAGCCCCGGACTAGCGGGAACCGTTCTACTGGGCGAGCAGTACTTC.